This TCR beta chain was identified in a study of cytomegalovirus exposure and HLA in healthy donors. Whole-study results and caveats: Diagnosis of cytomegalovirus status made by the classifier reportedly showed high specificity and sensitivity.

Germline CDR1 reads SGHDT; CDR2 reads YYEEEE. Trimming left V 4 bases short and J 2 bases short, with 9 bases between. The CDR3 has 13 amino acids. Of note for this clone: Its antigen is unidentified.

Profiling relied on immunoSEQ multiplex PCR, and the TCRdb table lists in-frame clones only, not all of them. The repertoire holds 200,000 or so clones, with almost 90% as singletons. V gene TRBV5-6 combines with J gene TRBJ2-5, with a possible D match to TRBD1 (6 bases). This clonotype was sampled from a woman under 30 in good health and CMV-seronegative. The sample comprised PBMCs. The CDR3 here is CASSTTGQETQYF. The CDR3 region has the DNA TGTGCCAGCAGCACGACAGGACAAGAGACCCAGTACTTC.